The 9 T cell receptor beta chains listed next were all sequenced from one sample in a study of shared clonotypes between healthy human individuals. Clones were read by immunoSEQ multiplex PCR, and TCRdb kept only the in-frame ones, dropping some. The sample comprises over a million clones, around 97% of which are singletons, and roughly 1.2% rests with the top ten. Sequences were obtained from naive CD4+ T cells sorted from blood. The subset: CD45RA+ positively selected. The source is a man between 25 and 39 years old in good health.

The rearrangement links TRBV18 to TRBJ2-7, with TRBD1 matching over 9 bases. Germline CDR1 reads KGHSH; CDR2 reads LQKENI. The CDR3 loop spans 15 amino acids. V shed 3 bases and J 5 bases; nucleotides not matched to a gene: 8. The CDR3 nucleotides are TGTGCCAGCTCACCCGCCGGGACAGGGATCGACGAGCAGTACTTC. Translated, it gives CASSPAGTGIDEQYF.

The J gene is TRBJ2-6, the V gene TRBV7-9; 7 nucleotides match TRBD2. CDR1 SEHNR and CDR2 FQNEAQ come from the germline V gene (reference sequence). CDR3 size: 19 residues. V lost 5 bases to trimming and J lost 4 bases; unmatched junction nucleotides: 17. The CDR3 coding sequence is TGTGCCAGCAGCCCTTTGGGAGCGGGGTCCCTCTCGGGGGCCAACGTCCTGACTTTC. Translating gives CASSPLGAGSLSGANVLTF.

This CDR3 is CASSQDRGIRGLGTEAFF. The CDR3 nucleotides read TGCGCCAGCAGCCAAGATAGGGGGATCAGGGGGCTCGGCACTGAAGCTTTCTTT. The chain has TRBV4-1 and TRBJ1-1; 8 nucleotides align to TRBD1. J was trimmed by 4 bases and V by 0 bases; bases with no gene match: 13. Germline CDR1 MGHRA, CDR2 YSYEKL. The CDR3 consists of 18 residues.

CDR3 residues: CASSTTRTVSYEQYF. The DNA of the CDR3 is TGTGCCAGCAGCACGACCCGGACAGTCTCCTACGAGCAGTACTTC. The rearrangement joins TRBV6-5 to TRBJ2-7, with TRBD1 as a possible D gene (6 bases). Germline values: CDR1 MNHEY, CDR2 SVGAGI. V was clipped by 6 bases and J by 0 bases, with 15 bases between them. The CDR3 spans 15 residues.

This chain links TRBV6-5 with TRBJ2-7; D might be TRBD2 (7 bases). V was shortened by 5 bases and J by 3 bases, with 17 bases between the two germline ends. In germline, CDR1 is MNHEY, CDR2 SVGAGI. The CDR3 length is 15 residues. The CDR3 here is CASSRGALGGYEQYF. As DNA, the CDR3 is TGTGCCAGCAGTCGGGGGGCCCTCGGGGGCTACGAGCAGTACTTC.

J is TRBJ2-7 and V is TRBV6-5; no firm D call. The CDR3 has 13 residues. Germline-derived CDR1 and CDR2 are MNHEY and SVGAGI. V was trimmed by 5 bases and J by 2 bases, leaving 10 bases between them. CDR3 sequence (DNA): TGTGCCAGCAGTCGAGCCAGTACCTACGAGCAGTACTTC. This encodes CASSRASTYEQYF.

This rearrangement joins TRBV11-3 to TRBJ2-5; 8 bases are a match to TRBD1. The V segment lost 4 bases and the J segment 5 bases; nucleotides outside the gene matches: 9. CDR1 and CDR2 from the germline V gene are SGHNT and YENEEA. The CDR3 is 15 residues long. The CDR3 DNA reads TGTGCCAGCAGCTCATCTCAGGACAGGGATGAGACCCAGTACTTC. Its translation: CASSSSQDRDETQYF.

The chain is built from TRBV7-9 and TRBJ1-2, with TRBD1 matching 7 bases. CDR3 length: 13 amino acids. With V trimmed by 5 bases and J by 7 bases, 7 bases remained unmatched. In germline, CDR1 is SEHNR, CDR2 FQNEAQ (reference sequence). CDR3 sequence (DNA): TGTGCCAGCAGCCAGAACAGGGGAGGTGGCTACACCTTC. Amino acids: CASSQNRGGGYTF. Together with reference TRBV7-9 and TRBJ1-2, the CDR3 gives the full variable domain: DTGVSQNPRHKITKRGQNVTFRCDPISEHNRLYWYRQTLGQGPEFLTYFQNEAQLEKSRLLSDRFSAERPKGSFSTLEIQRTEQGDSAMYLCASSQNRGGGYTFGSGTRLTVV.

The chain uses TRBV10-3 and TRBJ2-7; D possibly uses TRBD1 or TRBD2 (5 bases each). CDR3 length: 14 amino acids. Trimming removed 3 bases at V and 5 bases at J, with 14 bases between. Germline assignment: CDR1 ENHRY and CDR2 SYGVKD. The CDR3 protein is CAISDRGVDNEQYF. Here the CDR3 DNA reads TGTGCCATCAGTGATCGGGGCGTAGATAACGAGCAGTACTTC.